What follows are 14 T cell receptor beta chains derived from one specimen sequenced in a study of beta chain features in type 1 diabetes. All of the isolated RNA was reverse transcribed, so expressed TCRB transcripts were sequenced. TCRdb's table, derived via immunoSEQ multiplex PCR, lists solely in-frame clones and lacks some. The table includes about 320,000 clones, 12% to 15% detected once. The sequencing sample was made of central memory CD4+ T cells from blood. These receptors came from a young man in good health.

J is TRBJ2-5 and V is TRBV5-1, with TRBD2 matching 8 bases. This CDR3 contains 15 residues. Trimming at V came to 2 bases and at J to 2 bases, leaving 5 bases not matched to a gene. Per the germline V gene, CDR1 is SGHRS and CDR2 is YFSETQ. The CDR3 is CASSFLTSAQETQYF. DNA for the CDR3: TGCGCCAGCAGCTTTTTGACTAGCGCACAAGAGACCCAGTACTTC.

This clone was observed a handful of times. The chain combines TRBV5-6 with TRBJ2-1, with D possibly being TRBD2 (5 bases). Trimming shortened V by 2 bases and J by 4 bases, and 22 bases separated the two germline ends. CDR3 length: 18 residues. The germline V gene encodes CDR1 SGHDT and CDR2 YYEEEE. CDR3 DNA: TGTGCCAGCAGCTTAGGTAACGGTCCGAGCGGACCGTACAATGAGCAGTTCTTC. Amino acid sequence: CASSLGNGPSGPYNEQFF. Full variable domain (outside the CDR3, taken from reference TRBV5-6 and TRBJ2-1): DAGVTQSPTHLIKTRGQQVTLRCSPKSGHDTVSWYQQALGQGPQFIFQYYEEEERQRGNFPDRFSGHQFPNYSSELNVNALLLGDSALYLCASSLGNGPSGPYNEQFFGPGTRLTVL.

This clone was seen more than once but under ten times. The chain is built from TRBV6-5 and TRBJ1-5, with D unclear. With 4 bases removed from V and 10 bases from J, the gap between germline ends came to 17 bases. CDR1 and CDR2 (germline): MNHEY, SVGAGI. The CDR3 consists of 14 residues. CDR3 bases: TGTGCCAGCAGTTGGGGAGGAGCCCCAAGCCCCCAGCATTTT. Translated, it gives CASSWGGAPSPQHF.

This clone was counted a few times. The chain combines TRBV5-1 with TRBJ2-5; no firm D call. CDR1 SGHRS and CDR2 YFSETQ come from the germline V gene. V lost 1 base, J lost 6 bases, and 10 bases lay in between. The CDR3 length is 13 residues. CDR3 in DNA: TGCGCCAGCAGCTTGTCAGGAAAACAGACCCAGTACTTC. Amino acid sequence: CASSLSGKQTQYF.

Only a few counts were recorded for this clone. The chain links TRBV4-1 to TRBJ1-1, with D unresolved. The V and J ends lost 0 bases and 3 bases respectively, with 11 bases between them. CDR1 and CDR2 from the germline V gene are MGHRA and YSYEKL. This CDR3 is built from 15 residues. The CDR3, as DNA: TGCGCCAGCAGCCAAGATATAACAGCATACACTGAAGCTTTCTTT. Amino acids: CASSQDITAYTEAFF.

The chain links TRBV30 to TRBJ2-4; 8 bases map to TRBD2. Germline V gives CDR1 GTSNPN, CDR2 SVGIG (reference sequence). This CDR3 spans 17 amino acids. V shed 2 bases, J shed 2 bases, and the junction held 11 bases outside the gene matches. CDR3 coding DNA: TGTGCCTGGAGTCCGGGGGGGGCTGGTCTATCCAAAAACATTCAGTACTTC. Residues: CAWSPGGAGLSKNIQYF.

This clone has at least ten counts. The chain employs TRBV5-4 and TRBJ2-3; 10 bases map to TRBD2. Germline CDR1 and CDR2: SGHNT and YYREEE (reference sequence). After removal of 3 bases from V and 1 base from J, the junction contained 2 bases not matched to a gene. The CDR3 loop spans 15 amino acids. CDR3 sequence (DNA): TGTGCCAGCAGCTCTCTAGCGGGGGGCACAGATACGCAGTATTTT. Its translation: CASSSLAGGTDTQYF. The full variable domain, in which reference TRBV5-4 and TRBJ2-3 provide the parts outside the CDR3, is ETGVTQSPTHLIKTRGQQVTLRCSSQSGHNTVSWYQQALGQGPQFIFQYYREEENGRGNFPPRFSGLQFPNYSSELNVNALELDDSALYLCASSSLAGGTDTQYFGPGTRLTVL.

In this sample, this clone turned up many times. The rearrangement joins TRBV15 to TRBJ2-2; D is unresolved. The ends were cut back, 3 bases at V and 6 bases at J, with 5 bases in the middle. The germline CDR1 and CDR2 sequences are LNHNV and YYDKDF (reference sequence). CDR3 length: 12 amino acids. This CDR3 reads CATSRDAGELFF. CDR3 DNA sequence: TGTGCCACCAGCAGGGACGCCGGGGAGCTGTTTTTT.

This clone has more than one count but fewer than ten. A much bigger clone sits one base away, suggesting this may be a read error. The same CDR3 can be traced to other DNA sequences in this sample. CDR3 sequence reads: CASSLGAGTEAFF. The DNA for the CDR3 is TGTGCCAGCAGCTTGGGGGCAGGCACTGAAGCTTTCTTT. The V call is TRBV11-3, the J call TRBJ1-1; possible D gene TRBD1, 6 bases. The CDR3 totals 13 residues. Trimming took 3 bases from V and 4 from J, leaving 9 bases between them. Germline assignment: CDR1 SGHNT and CDR2 YENEEA.

This chain joins TRBV15 and TRBJ2-3, with 9 bases lining up with TRBD1. Trimming removed 2 bases from V and 3 bases from J; junction bases left unmatched: 12. The CDR3 totals 18 residues. CDR1 and CDR2 from the germline V gene are LNHNV and YYDKDF (reference sequence). The CDR3 loop is CATSRYGQGRLTTDTQYF. The CDR3 coding sequence is TGTGCCACCAGCAGATATGGACAGGGGAGATTGACAACAGATACGCAGTATTTT.

In regard to this clone: One end of the junction fails to match germline, which may point to a read error. The CDR3 sequence: CASSLELDSLYDQFF. The CDR3 DNA sequence: TGTGCCAGCAGCTTGGAACTCGACTCGCTGTATGATCAGTTCTTC. This sequence joins TRBV5-6 and TRBJ2-1; D unclear. The CDR3 totals 15 residues. Per the germline V gene, CDR1 is SGHDT and CDR2 is YYEEEE.

The chain uses TRBV11-1 and TRBJ2-1; 11 nucleotides align to TRBD2. CDR1 SGHAT and CDR2 FQDESV come from the germline V gene (reference sequence). The CDR3 spans 17 residues. Trimming took 1 base from V and 8 from J; bases not matched to a gene: 10. In DNA, the CDR3 is TGTGCCAGCAGCTTAGAAGGTCGGCTAGCGGGAGGCGATGAGCAGTTCTTC. Amino acid sequence: CASSLEGRLAGGDEQFF. The full variable domain, with the rest looked up from reference TRBV11-1 and TRBJ2-1, is EAEVAQSPRYKITEKSQAVAFWCDPISGHATLYWYRQILGQGPELLVQFQDESVVDDSQLPKDRFSAERLKGVDSTLKIQPAELGDSAMYLCASSLEGRLAGGDEQFFGPGTRLTVL.

J is TRBJ1-1 and V is TRBV7-2; 9 nucleotides agree with TRBD1. The trim removed 5 bases at V and 2 bases at J, leaving 9 bases unmatched. This CDR3 spans 16 amino acids. Germline V gene data show CDR1 as SGHTA and CDR2 as FQGNSA. The CDR3, as DNA: TGTGCCAGCAGCCGGGACAGGGTTTTCGTCAACACTGAAGCTTTCTTT. Residues: CASSRDRVFVNTEAFF.

The table lists this clone with a few counts. The rearrangement uses TRBV29-1 and TRBJ2-5; D gene unclear. This CDR3 is 9 amino acids long. V shed 0 bases and J shed 9 bases, with 2 bases lying between them. Germline CDR1 is SQVTM and CDR2 is ANQGSEA. DNA of the CDR3: TGCAGCGTTGAAGATTCCCAGTACTTC. Translating gives CSVEDSQYF.